This T cell receptor (beta chain) was found in a study of cytomegalovirus exposure and HLA in healthy donors. Researchers ran the PCR with 60 Vbeta and 13 Jbeta primers. Generated by immunoSEQ multiplex PCR, the TCRdb table keeps only in-frame clones and is missing some. The sample records approximately 50,000 clones, around three quarters being singletons. Details on this clone: Its matching antigen is unknown.

The CDR3 totals 14 residues. Trimming shortened V by 0 bases and J by 1 base, and 5 bases separated the two germline ends. Germline V gene sequence: CDR1 SGDLS, CDR2 YYNGEE. Findings and caveats of the study: A later analysis linked a missense DCLRE1C variant to TCR beta V- and J-gene trimming.

The sample taken for sequencing was PBMCs. The receptor comes from a man aged 30-40 years in good health and CMV-seropositive. V gene TRBV9 combines with J gene TRBJ1-5, with unresolved D. The CDR3 DNA is TGTGCCAGCAGCGTAGGCGGAAGCAATCAGCCCCAGCATTTT. Its translation is CASSVGGSNQPQHF.